The sequence of this T cell receptor (beta chain) was determined in a study of early T cells in non-severe SARS-CoV-2 infection (dated by TCRdb to the early 2020s). Regarding the study in general: Because TCR sequencing was done on bulk RNA from unsorted whole blood, the alpha and beta chains could not be paired.

A case-control design nested within a healthcare worker cohort in London, UK, was used, with weekly nasopharyngeal swab PCR tests and blood sampling performed. Healthcare workers were enrolled in the week of the UK lockdown, from 23 to 31 March 2020, and were followed every week for up to roughly 15 weeks. Library construction relied on 5' RACE. The sequencer was a NextSeq 500. Unique molecular identifiers were attached to individual cDNA molecules in the TCR library protocol so that sequencing error and PCR bias could be corrected. Both TCR alpha and beta chains were sequenced, and tight co-correlation was observed between alpha and beta sequence abundances in each sample. As for the original processing: V gene, J gene and CDR3 annotation of TCR sequences was performed with Decombinator V4. TCRs were defined as expanded if a significant change between any two time points was detected under a Poisson model with p below 0.0001. TCR abundances were normalised to the total number of TCRs sequenced per sample and were expressed as counts per million. VDJdb, accessed 1 November 2021, was searched for CMV, EBV and SARS-CoV-2 annotated TCRs, excluding TCRs annotated for multiple antigens. The raw public data were reprocessed by TCRdb itself: fastp quality trimming at Q25, MiXCR clonotype calling, in-frame beta chains only. Rows are combined by CDR3 protein, so each entry shows the most common genes and DNA. The authors' filters were not applied to this entry. The sample table holds more than 90,000 distinct CDR3 sequences, of which about 11% were seen once. The ten largest account for about 5% of the sample.

This clonotype was seen more than once but under ten times. The antigen it binds to is not known. There are no base qualities to consult, and no much larger clone falls within one base. Results and caveats for the whole study, not just this receptor: VDJdb matching was skewed toward anti-spike CD8 responses, so virus-specific expansions were likely underestimated and private and CD4 specificities were missed.

Sequenced: whole blood. The source is an adult who was a healthcare worker with PCR-confirmed SARS-CoV-2 infection or an uninfected control (not recorded which).

The CDR3 loop reads CASSFIPGSYEQYF. The DNA is TGCGCCAGCAGCTTCATTCCGGGCTCCTACGAGCAGTACTTC. Rearrangement joined TRBV5-1 to TRBJ2-7; no D gene call is confident. CDR1 SGHRS and CDR2 YFSETQ were looked up in the germline V gene. The V and J ends are trimmed by 2 bases and 0 bases, leaving 9 bases between them. The CDR3 goes from the cysteine to the phenylalanine over 14 residues. The kept DNA is CDR3 alone, 42 bases in frame from the first base.